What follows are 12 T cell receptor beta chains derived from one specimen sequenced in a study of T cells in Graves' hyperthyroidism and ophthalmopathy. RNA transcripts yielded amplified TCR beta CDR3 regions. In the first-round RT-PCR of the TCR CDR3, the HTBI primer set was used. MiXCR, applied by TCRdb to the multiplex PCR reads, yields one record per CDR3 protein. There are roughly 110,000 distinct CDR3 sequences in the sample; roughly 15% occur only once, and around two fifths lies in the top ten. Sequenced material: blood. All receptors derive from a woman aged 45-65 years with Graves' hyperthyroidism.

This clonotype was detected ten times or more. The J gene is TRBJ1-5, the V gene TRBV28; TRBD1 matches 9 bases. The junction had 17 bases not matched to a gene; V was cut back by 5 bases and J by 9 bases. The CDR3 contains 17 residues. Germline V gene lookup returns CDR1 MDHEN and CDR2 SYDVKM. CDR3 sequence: CASSPTKPGQGGGPQHF. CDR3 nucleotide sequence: TGTGCCAGCAGTCCGACGAAGCCGGGACAGGGAGGAGGGCCCCAGCATTTT. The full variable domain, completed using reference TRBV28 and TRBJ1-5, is DVKVTQSSRYLVKRTGEKVFLECVQDMDHENMFWYRQDPGLGLRLIYFSYDVKMKEKGDIPEGYSVSREKKERFSLILESASTNQTSMYLCASSPTKPGQGGGPQHFGDGTRLSIL.

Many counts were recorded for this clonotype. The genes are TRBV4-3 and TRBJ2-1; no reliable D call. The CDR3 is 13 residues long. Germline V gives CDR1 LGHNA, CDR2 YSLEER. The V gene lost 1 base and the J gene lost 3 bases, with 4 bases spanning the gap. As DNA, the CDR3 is TGCGCCAGCAGCCAAGCTGGCTACAATGAGCAGTTCTTC. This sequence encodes CASSQAGYNEQFF.

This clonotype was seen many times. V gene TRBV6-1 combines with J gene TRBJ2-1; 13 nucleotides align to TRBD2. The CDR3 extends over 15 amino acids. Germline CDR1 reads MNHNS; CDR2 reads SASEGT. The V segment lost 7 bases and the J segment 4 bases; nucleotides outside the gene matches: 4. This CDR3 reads CASKALAGGYNEQFF. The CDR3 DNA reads TGTGCCAGCAAAGCACTAGCGGGAGGGTACAATGAGCAGTTCTTC.

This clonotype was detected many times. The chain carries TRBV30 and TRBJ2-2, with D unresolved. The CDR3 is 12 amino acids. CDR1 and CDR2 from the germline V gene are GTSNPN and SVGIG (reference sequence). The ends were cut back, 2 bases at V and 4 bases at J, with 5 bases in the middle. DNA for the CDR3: TGTGCCTGGAGTCGGAGCACCGGGGAGCTGTTTTTT. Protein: CAWSRSTGELFF.

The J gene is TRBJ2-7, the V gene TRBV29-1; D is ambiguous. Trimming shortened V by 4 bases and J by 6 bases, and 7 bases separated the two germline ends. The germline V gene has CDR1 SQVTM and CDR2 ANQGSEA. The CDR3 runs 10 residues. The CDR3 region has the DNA TGCAGCGTTGTTGCCGGCGAGCAGTACTTC. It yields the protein CSVVAGEQYF.

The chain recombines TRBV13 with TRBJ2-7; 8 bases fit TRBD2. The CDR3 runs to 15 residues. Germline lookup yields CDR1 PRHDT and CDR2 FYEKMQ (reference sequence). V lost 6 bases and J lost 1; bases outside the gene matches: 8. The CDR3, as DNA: TGTGCCAGCAGTTGGGGGGGGACTAGGTCCTACGAGCAGTACTTC. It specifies CASSWGGTRSYEQYF.

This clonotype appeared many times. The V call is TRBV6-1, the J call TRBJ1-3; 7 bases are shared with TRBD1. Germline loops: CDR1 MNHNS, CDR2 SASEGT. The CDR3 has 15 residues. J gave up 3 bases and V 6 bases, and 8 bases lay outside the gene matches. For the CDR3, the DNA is TGTGCCAGCAGGGACGGGACAGCTGATGGAAACACCATATATTTT. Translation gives CASRDGTADGNTIYF.

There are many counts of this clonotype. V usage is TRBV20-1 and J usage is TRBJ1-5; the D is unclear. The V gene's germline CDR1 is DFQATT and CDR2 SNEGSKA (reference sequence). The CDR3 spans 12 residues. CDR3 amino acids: CSGSGSNQPQHF. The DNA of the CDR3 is TGCAGCGGCTCGGGGAGCAATCAGCCCCAGCATTTT.

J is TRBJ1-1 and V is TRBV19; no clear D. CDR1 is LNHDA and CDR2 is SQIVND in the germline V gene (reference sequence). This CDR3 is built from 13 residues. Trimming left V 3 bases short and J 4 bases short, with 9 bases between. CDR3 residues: CASSIIGSTEAFF. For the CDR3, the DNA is TGTGCCAGTAGTATCATCGGGAGCACTGAAGCTTTCTTT.

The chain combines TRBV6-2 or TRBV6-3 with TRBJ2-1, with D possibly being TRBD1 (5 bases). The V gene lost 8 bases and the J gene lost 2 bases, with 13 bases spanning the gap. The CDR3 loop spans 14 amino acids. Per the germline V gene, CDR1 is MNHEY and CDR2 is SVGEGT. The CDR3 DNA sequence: TGTGCCAGCTCCTTGGCGGACACCTACAATGAGCAGTTCTTC. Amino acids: CASSLADTYNEQFF.

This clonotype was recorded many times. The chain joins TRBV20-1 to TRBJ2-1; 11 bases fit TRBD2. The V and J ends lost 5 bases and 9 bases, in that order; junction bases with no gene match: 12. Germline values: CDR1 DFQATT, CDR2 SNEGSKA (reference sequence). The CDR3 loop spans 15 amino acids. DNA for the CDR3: TGCAGTGCTGCCCAAGTTAGCGGGAGGGTGGGTGAGCAGTTCTTC. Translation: CSAAQVSGRVGEQFF.

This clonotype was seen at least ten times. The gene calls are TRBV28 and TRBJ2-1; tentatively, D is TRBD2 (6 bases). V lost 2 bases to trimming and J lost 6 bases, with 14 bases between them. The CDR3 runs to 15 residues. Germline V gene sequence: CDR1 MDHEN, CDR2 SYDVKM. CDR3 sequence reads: CASSLGGYLSNEQFF. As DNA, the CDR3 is TGTGCCAGCAGTTTAGGGGGGTACCTTAGCAATGAGCAGTTCTTC.